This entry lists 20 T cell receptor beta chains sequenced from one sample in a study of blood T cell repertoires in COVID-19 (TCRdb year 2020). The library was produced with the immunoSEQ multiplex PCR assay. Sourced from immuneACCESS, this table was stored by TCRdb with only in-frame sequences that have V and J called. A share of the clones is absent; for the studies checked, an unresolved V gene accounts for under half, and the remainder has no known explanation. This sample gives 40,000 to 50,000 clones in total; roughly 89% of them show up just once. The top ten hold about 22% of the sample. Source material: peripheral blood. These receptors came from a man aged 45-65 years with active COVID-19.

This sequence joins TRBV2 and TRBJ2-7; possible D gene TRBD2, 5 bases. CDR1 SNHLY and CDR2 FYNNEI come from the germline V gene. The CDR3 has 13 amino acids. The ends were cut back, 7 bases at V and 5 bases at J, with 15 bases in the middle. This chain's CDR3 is CASTVADGDEQYF. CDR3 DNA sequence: TGTGCCAGCACAGTCGCCGACGGGGACGAGCAGTACTTC.

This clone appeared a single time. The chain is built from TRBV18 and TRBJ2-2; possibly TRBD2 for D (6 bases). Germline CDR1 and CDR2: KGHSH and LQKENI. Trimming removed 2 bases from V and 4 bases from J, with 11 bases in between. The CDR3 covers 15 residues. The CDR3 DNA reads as TGTGCCAGCTCACCAGGGGGGAGATTCACCGGGGAGCTGTTTTTT. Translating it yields CASSPGGRFTGELFF.

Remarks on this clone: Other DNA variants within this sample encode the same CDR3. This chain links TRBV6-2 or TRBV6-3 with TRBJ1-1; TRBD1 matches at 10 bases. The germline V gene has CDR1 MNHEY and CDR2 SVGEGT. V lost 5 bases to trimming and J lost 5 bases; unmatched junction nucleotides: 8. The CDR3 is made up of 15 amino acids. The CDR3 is CASSAPGQGRTEAFF. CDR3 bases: TGTGCCAGCAGTGCCCCGGGACAGGGGCGGACTGAAGCTTTCTTT.

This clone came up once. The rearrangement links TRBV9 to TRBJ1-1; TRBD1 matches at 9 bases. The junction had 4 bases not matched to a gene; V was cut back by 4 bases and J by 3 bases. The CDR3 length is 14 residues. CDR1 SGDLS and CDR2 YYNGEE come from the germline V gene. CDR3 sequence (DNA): TGTGCCAGCAGCACGGGACAGGGCTACACTGAAGCTTTCTTT. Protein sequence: CASSTGQGYTEAFF.

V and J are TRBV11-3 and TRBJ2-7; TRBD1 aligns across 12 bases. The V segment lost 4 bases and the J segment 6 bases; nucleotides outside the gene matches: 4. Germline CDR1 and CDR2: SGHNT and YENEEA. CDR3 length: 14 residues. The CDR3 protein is CASSWGQGAVEQYF. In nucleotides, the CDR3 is TGTGCCAGCAGCTGGGGACAGGGGGCCGTCGAGCAGTACTTC.

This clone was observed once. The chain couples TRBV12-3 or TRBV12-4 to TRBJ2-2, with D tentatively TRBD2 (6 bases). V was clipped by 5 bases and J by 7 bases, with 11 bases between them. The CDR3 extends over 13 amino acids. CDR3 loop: CASSETSIGELFF. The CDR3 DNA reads TGTGCCAGCAGTGAGACTAGTATCGGGGAGCTGTTTTTT.

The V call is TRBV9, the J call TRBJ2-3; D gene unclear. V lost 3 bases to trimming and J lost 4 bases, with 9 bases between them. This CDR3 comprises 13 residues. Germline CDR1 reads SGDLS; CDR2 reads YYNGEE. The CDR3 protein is CASSEITADTQYF. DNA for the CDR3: TGTGCCAGCAGCGAAATAACAGCAGATACGCAGTATTTT.

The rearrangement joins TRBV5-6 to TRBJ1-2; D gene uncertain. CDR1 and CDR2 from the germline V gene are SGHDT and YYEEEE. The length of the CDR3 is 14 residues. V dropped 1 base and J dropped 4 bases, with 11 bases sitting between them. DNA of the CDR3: TGTGCCAGCAGCTTGTCAGGAGGTACCTATGGCTACACCTTC. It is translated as CASSLSGGTYGYTF.

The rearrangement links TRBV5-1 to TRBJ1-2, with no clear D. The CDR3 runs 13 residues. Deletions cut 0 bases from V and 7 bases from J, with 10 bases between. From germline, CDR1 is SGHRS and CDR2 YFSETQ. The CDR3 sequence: CASSLDTSGGYTF. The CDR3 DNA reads TGCGCCAGCAGCTTGGACACATCGGGTGGCTACACCTTC.

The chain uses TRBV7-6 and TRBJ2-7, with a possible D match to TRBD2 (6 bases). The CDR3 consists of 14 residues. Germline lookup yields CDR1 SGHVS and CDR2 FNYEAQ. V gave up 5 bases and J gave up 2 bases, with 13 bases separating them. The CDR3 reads CASSPSTSTYEQYF. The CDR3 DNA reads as TGTGCCAGCAGCCCATCAACTAGCACCTACGAGCAGTACTTC.

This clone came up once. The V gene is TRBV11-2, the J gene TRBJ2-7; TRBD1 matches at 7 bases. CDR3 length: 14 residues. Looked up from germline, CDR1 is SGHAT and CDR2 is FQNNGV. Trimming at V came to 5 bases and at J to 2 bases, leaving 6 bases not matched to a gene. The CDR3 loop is CASSPGQAAYEQYF. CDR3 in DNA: TGTGCCAGCAGCCCAGGACAGGCCGCCTACGAGCAGTACTTC.

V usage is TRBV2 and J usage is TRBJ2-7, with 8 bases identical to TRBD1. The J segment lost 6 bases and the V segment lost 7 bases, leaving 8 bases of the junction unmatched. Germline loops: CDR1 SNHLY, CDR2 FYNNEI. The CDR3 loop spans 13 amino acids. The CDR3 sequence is CASNGQGLLEQYF. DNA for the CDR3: TGTGCCAGCAATGGACAGGGCCTACTCGAGCAGTACTTC.

The chain's CDR3 is CASSFFPRDRGSGTEAFF. The CDR3 coding sequence is TGTGCCAGCAGCTTTTTCCCCCGGGACAGGGGAAGCGGCACTGAAGCTTTCTTT. This rearrangement joins TRBV5-4 to TRBJ1-1; TRBD1 agrees at 10 bases. The V gene end was trimmed by 2 bases and the J gene end by 4 bases; junction bases not matched to a gene: 14. The CDR3 spans 18 residues. Germline lookup yields CDR1 SGHNT and CDR2 YYREEE (reference sequence).

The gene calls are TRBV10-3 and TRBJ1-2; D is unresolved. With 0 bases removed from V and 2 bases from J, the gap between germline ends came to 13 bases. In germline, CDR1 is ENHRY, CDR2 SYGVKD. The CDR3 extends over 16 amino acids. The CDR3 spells CAISESTGSVNYGYTF. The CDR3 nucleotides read TGTGCCATCAGTGAGTCGACTGGTTCAGTCAACTATGGCTACACCTTC.

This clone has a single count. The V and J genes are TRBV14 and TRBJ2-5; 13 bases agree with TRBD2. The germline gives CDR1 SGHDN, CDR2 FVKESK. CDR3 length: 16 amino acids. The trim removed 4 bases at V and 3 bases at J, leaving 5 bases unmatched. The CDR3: CASSPLGLAGKETQYF. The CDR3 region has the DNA TGTGCCAGCAGCCCTCTGGGACTAGCGGGAAAAGAGACCCAGTACTTC.

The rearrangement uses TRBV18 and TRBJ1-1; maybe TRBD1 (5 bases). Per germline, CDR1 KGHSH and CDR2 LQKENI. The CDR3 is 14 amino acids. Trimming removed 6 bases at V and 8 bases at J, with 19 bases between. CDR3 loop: CASSRDPQNMEAFF. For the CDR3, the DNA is TGTGCCAGCTCGCGGGACCCACAGAACATGGAAGCTTTCTTT.

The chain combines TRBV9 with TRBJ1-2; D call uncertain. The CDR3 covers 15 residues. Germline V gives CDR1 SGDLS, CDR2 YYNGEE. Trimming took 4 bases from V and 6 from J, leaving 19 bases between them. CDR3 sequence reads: CASSPAANSFNGYTF. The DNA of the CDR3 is TGTGCCAGCAGCCCAGCGGCGAACAGCTTCAATGGCTACACCTTC.

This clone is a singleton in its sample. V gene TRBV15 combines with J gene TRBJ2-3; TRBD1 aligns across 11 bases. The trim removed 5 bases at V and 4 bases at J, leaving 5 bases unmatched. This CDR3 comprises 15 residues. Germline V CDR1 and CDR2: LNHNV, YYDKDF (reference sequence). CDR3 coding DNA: TGTGCCACCAGCGGAAGGACAGGGGGCGCAGATACGCAGTATTTT. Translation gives CATSGRTGGADTQYF.

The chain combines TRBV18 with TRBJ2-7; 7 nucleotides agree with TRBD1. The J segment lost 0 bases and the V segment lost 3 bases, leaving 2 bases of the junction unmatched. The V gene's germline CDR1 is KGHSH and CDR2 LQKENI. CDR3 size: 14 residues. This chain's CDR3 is CASSPDRDSYEQYF. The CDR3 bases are TGTGCCAGCTCACCCGACAGGGACTCCTACGAGCAGTACTTC.

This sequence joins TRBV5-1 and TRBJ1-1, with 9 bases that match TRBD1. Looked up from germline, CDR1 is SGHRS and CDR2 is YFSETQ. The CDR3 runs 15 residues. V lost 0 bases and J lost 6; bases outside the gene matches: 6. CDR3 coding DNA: TGCGCCAGCAGCTTGGACGGACAGGGGTACCCTGAAGCTTTCTTT. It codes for CASSLDGQGYPEAFF.